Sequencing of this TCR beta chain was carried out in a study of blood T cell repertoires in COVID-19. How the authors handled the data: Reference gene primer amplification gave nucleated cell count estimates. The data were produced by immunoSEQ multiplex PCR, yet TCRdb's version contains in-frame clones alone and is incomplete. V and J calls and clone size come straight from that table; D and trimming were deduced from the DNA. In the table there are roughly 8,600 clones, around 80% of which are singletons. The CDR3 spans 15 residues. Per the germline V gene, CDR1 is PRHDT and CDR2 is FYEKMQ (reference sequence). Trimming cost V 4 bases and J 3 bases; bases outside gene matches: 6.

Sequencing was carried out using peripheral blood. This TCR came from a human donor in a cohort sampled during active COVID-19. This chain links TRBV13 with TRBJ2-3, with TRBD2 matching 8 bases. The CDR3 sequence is CASSSPGGLTDTQYF. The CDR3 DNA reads TGTGCCAGCAGCTCCCCGGGGGGGCTAACAGATACGCAGTATTTT.